This T cell receptor beta chain was documented in a study of blood T cells in healthy people across ages. This clonotype is a singleton in its sample. Its antigen is currently unknown. Study results and limitations: Donor CMV infection status was unknown, possibly confounding age-related changes in expanded clonotypes. Total diversity from one million sequenced T cells was likely underestimated.

Germline lookup yields CDR1 SGHVS and CDR2 FNYEAQ. This CDR3 comprises 17 residues. J gave up 5 bases and V 5 bases, and 15 bases lay outside the gene matches. Then a second PCR, running roughly 7 to 11 cycles, was carried out with a sample-barcoded 5' primer and a J-beta primer mix. Sequencing recovered at least 3 million CDR3-containing paired-end reads from each sample. MiXCR was run by TCRdb on the 5' RACE reads, yielding one entry per CDR3 protein. The sample carries 750,000 or so distinct CDR3 sequences, approximately 25% recorded once. In addition, the sample was reused for a study of T cells of mothers and their children.

The chain uses TRBV7-6 and TRBJ2-5; 9 bases are a match to TRBD2. The clonotype comes from a boy between 10 and 17 years old in good health. The sequencing sample was made of blood. The CDR3 bases are TGTGCCAGCAGCCCGAGACTAGCGGAAATAGGGGTGGAGACCCAGTACTTC. It encodes CASSPRLAEIGVETQYF.